The text below deals with one T cell receptor beta chain. At one end, the junction sequence differs from germline, possibly due to a read error. Each 20-30 mg portion of unsorted bulk tissue served as the source for co-extraction of RNA and DNA. None of the patients had received treatment, and all had chronic HBV infection. The germline V gene has CDR1 LGHNA and CDR2 YNFKEQ. The CDR3 totals 19 residues. This sample was included in a study of tumor-infiltrating lymphocytes in primary liver carcinoma. Looking at the study overall: Tumors were staged T1-T3 N0M0 and measured roughly 4 to 11 cm across.

From roughly 0.55 ug of total RNA, TCR beta-specific cDNA was reverse-transcribed using a constant-region primer. Nested multiplex PCR, run for three rounds with slightly modified ARM-PCR, yielded TCR beta libraries. Both of the initial two PCR rounds ran for about 11 cycles and employed TRBV1-TRBV30 forward primers alongside a C-beta reverse primer. TCRdb redid the calling of the multiplex PCR reads with MiXCR, one entry per CDR3 protein. The sample gives roughly 120,000 distinct CDR3 sequences, roughly three fifths of which show up once; around 9% is in the top ten. The sequence was obtained from a woman in her sixties with primary liver carcinoma and hepatitis B virus infection. V and J are TRBV4-2 and TRBJ1-5, with D possibly matching TRBD1 (5 bases). The sequencing sample was made of liver tumor tissue from sampling region 1. Subset: tumor region T1, superior pole. The CDR3 spells CASSQTAGKQDYSNQPQQF. The DNA of the CDR3 is TGTGCCAGCAGCCAGACAGCTGGAAAACAGGATTATAGCAATCAGCCCCAGCAGTTT.